This T cell receptor beta chain was profiled in a study of cytomegalovirus exposure and HLA in healthy donors. CDR1 is LGHNA, CDR2 YSLEER, per germline. J gave up 2 bases and V 3 bases, and 3 bases lay outside the gene matches. CDR3 length: 15 amino acids. This PCR relied on a set of 60 Vbeta primers and 13 Jbeta primers. Generated by immunoSEQ multiplex PCR, the TCRdb table keeps only in-frame clones and is missing some. The repertoire has about 140,000 clones, approximately 84% of them found once; the top ten carry approximately 9.7%. The V and J genes are TRBV4-3 and TRBJ2-7; 11 bases agree with TRBD2. Sequencing input: PBMCs. This TCR derives from a woman aged 60-75 years in good health and CMV-seropositive. CDR3 sequence: CASSQGLAETYEQYF. In nucleotides, the CDR3 is TGCGCCAGCAGCCAGGGACTAGCGGAAACCTACGAGCAGTACTTC.